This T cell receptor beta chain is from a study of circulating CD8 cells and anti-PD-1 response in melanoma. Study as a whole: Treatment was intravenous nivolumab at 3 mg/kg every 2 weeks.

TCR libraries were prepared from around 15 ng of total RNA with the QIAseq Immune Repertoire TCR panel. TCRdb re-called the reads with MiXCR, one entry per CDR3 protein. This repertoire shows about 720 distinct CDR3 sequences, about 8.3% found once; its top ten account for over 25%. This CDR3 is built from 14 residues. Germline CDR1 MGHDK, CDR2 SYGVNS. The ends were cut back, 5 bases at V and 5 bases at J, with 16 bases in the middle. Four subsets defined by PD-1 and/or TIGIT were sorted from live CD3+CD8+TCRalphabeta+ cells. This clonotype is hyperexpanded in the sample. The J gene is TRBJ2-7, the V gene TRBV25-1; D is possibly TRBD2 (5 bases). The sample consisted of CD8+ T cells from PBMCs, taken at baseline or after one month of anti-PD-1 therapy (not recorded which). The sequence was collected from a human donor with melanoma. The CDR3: CASSSRRGNNEQYF. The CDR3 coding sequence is TGTGCCAGCAGTTCAAGGAGAGGGAACAACGAGCAGTACTTC.